The entry below describes one T cell receptor (beta chain). At least ten counts were recorded for this clonotype. Its antigen remains undetermined. No per-base quality is available; no much larger clone lies one base away. The CDR3 sequence holds 14 residues, the cysteine and phenylalanine included. Only the CDR3 portion is preserved as DNA: 42 bases, with reading frame beginning at the first base. For CDR1 and CDR2, the germline V gene lists MGHRA and YSYEKL. After removal of 4 bases from V and 3 bases from J, the junction retains 6 bases not matched to a gene. The sample belongs to a study of blood T cells in healthy people across ages (dated by TCRdb to the mid-2010s). Regarding the research as a whole: Template switching captured roughly one uniquely barcoded TCR beta cDNA molecule per two T cells in model experiments. Four age groups were formed from the donors: young (average approximately 15 years), middle-aged (approximately 41), aged (about 68) and long-lived (about 80). To avoid experimental bias, donors of different ages were randomly spread across the sequencing lanes. The study analyzed two additional independent replicas of 1 million unique cDNA reads from the same blood draw for two donors, one aged 18 to 29 and one aged 80 or older. The study measured age-related changes in TCR beta repertoire diversity using deep sequencing normalized with unique cDNA molecular identifiers.

Broad study findings and their caveats: Estimates of total diversity based on one million sequenced T cells were considered lower bounds and underestimates. Compared with the aged group, the long-lived group had more naive CD4+ T cells, fewer expanded clones and increased TCR diversity, a pattern suggesting age selection. Bulk unsorted PBMC profiling prevented conclusive comparison of naive and antigen-experienced compartments. Because donor CMV infection status was unknown, age-related changes in expanded clonotypes were potentially confounded. Observed TCR beta diversity per million T cells fell roughly linearly with age, and a significant reduction was already apparent by age about 38. There was a strong correlation between observed TCR beta diversity and the percentage of naive T cells measured by flow cytometry.

Library preparation was by 5' RACE. The sample was run on an Illumina HiSeq 2500. A second PCR of 7 to 11 cycles was run with a J-beta primer mix and a sample-barcoded 5' primer. A unique molecular identifier was introduced onto each TCR beta cDNA molecule by a template-switch 5' adaptor carrying 12 random nucleotides. Each sample yielded at least 2.5 million CDR3-containing paired-end reads. All of the RNA was converted into first-strand cDNA using the Mint cDNA synthesis kit, with a TRBC-specific oligonucleotide serving as the primer. After uracil-DNA glycosylase treatment, a first 18-cycle PCR used universal primers M1SS and BC2_uni_R on all cDNA. The study's processing was this. Normalization of each sample was performed by random selection of 1 million high-quality reads, each carrying a distinct molecular identifier. Reads with shared molecular identifiers were discarded instead of being binned into consensus sequences. CDR3 identification, clonotype clustering and error correction used MiTCR with a Q25 quality threshold and the strictest error-elimination algorithm. Lower-bound total TCR beta diversity was estimated with a nonparametric unseen species model using Euler transformation. TCRdb applied fastp at Q25 and MiXCR to the public reads, then kept only in-frame beta chains. Merged by CDR3 protein, the rows form single entries marked with the most common genes and DNA. TCRdb, rather than the study authors, made the V and J calls. This sample lists about 1.5 million distinct CDR3 sequences; under 55% were detected once. Clones ranked in the top ten supply just over 4% of the sample.

Donors were a few dozen systemically healthy Caucasian individuals from Russia aged 6 to 90 years. Each donor gave 8 to 10 milliliters of peripheral blood, drawn into EDTA-treated Vacutainer tubes. Ficoll-Paque density-gradient centrifugation was used to isolate PBMCs, with at least 7 million per sample. Total RNA was extracted from PBMCs with Trizol reagent, with at least 6 micrograms obtained per sample. For every donor, an aliquot of PBMCs went through flow cytometry to measure the percentages of naive CD45RAhigh/CD27high T cells. The receptor chain draws on TRBV4-1 and TRBJ2-7, with 7 central nucleotides matching TRBD1. The sample taken for sequencing was blood. The TCR originated in a woman aged 18-30 years in good health. The CDR3 reads as follows: CASSLRTGVYEQYF. Here is the DNA: TGCGCCAGCAGCCTACGTACAGGGGTCTACGAGCAGTACTTC.